The 2 T cell receptor beta chains reported below all come from one sample, sequenced in a study of cytomegalovirus exposure and HLA in healthy donors. The PCR contained 60 Vbeta and 13 Jbeta primers. Clones were read by immunoSEQ multiplex PCR, and TCRdb kept only the in-frame ones, dropping some. The sample yields some 150,000 clones, 70% to 80% seen once. Specimen: PBMCs. The receptors were gathered from a human donor in good health.

This clone occurred a few times. J is TRBJ2-1 and V is TRBV7-6; 9 nucleotides align to TRBD1. The CDR3 runs to 12 residues. V lost 5 bases to trimming and J lost 9 bases; unmatched junction nucleotides: 2. From germline, CDR1 is SGHVS and CDR2 FNYEAQ. CDR3 region: CASSKDRGEQFF. The CDR3 DNA reads TGTGCCAGCAGCAAGGACAGGGGTGAGCAGTTCTTC.

The chain uses TRBV7-3 and TRBJ2-1, with 7 bases matching TRBD2. CDR1 SGHTA and CDR2 FQGTGA come from the germline V gene. The CDR3 runs to 14 residues. Trimming at V came to 1 base and at J to 7 bases, leaving 4 bases not matched to a gene. CDR3 sequence reads: CASSLSGSSNEQFF. CDR3 DNA: TGTGCCAGCAGCTTAAGCGGGAGTAGTAATGAGCAGTTCTTC.